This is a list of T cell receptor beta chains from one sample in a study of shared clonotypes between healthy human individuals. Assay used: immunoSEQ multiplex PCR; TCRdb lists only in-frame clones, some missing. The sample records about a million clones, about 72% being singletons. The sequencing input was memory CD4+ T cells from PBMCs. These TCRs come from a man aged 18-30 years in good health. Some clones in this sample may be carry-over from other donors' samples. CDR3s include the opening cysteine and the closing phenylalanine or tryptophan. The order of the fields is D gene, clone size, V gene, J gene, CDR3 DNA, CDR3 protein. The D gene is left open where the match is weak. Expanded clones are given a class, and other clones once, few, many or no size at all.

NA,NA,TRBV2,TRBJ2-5,TGTGCCAGCAGCCCACAGGCTCCCGAAGTGAAGACCCAGTACTTC,CASSPQAPEVKTQYF
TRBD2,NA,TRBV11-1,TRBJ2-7,TGTGCCAGCAGCTTAGCAGTGACTAGCAGCTACGAGCAGTACTTC,CASSLAVTSSYEQYF
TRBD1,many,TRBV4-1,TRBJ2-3,TGCGCCAGCAGCCTCATAGGACAGGGGGCAGATACGCAGTATTTT,CASSLIGQGADTQYF
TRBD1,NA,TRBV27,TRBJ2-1,TGTGCCAGCAGTTTGAGATGGACAGGGAACTACAATGAGCAGTTCTTC,CASSLRWTGNYNEQFF
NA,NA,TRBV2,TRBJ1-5,TGTGCCAGCAGTGAATCGACAGAGAATCAGCCCCAGCATTTT,CASSESTENQPQHF
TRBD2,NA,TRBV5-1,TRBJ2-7,TGCGCCAGTGGGGTCGCGGCGGGAGATGCCGAGCAGTACTTC,CASGVAAGDAEQYF
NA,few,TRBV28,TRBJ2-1,TGTGCCAGCAGTTTAGGGTACAATGAGCAGTTCTTC,CASSLGYNEQFF
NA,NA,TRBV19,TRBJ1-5,TGTGCCAGTAGTATAGGCGGCGCGCCTAGCAATCAGCCCCAGCATTTT,CASSIGGAPSNQPQHF
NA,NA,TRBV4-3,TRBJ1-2,TGCGCCAGCAGCGACCAATTGGGGGCGGGGAGTGGCTACACCTTC,CASSDQLGAGSGYTF
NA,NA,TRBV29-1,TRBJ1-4,TGCAGCGTTCGGCCGGGGGGGGATGAAAAACTGTTTTTT,CSVRPGGDEKLFF
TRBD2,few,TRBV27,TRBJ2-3,TGTGCCAGCAGTTTATCCCCAGCGGGAGGGACAGATACGCAGTATTTT,CASSLSPAGGTDTQYF
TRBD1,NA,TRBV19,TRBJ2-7,TGTGCCAGTAGTCTTGGGCAGGGGGTGACACACGAGCAGTACTTC,CASSLGQGVTHEQYF
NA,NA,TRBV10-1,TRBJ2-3,TGCGCCAGCAGTGAGTCCATTGCAACAGATACGCAGTATTTT,CASSESIATDTQYF
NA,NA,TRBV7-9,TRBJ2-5,TGTGCCAGCGGAAGTACGCATGCCATTGGGGAGACCCAGTACTTC,CASGSTHAIGETQYF
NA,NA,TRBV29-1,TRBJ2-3,TGCAGCCCCGCATATGATTCGTGGGAGAGGACGCAGTATTTT,CSPAYDSWERTQYF
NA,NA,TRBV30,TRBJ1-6,TGTGCCTGGTGGAGGGGAAGCTATAATTCACCCCTCCACTTT,CAWWRGSYNSPLHF
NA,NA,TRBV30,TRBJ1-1,TGTGCCTGGACTCTCCCGGGGGGGAACACTGAAGCTTTCTTT,CAWTLPGGNTEAFF
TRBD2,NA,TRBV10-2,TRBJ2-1,TGCGCCAGCAGTGAGTCAGTCGTAGCGGGAGGGGGTGAGCAGTTCTTC,CASSESVVAGGGEQFF
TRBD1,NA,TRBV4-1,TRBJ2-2,TGCGCCAGCAGCCAAGGGCAGGGGGCTAATGGCCGGGAGCTGTTTTTT,CASSQGQGANGRELFF
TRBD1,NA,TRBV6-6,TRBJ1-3,TGTGCCAGCGGATTCTCAGGGGGAGCTGGAAACACCATATATTTT,CASGFSGGAGNTIYF